What follows are 31 T cell receptor beta chains derived from one specimen sequenced in a study of spatial heterogeneity in lung cancer. Documented time point: sample taken at primary tumor resection. No cell sorting; template was whole RNA from tumor, lung tissue or PBMC. TCRdb ran MiXCR on the 5' RACE reads and lists one entry per CDR3 protein. Of around 24,000 distinct CDR3 sequences listed, more than 6.5% are singletons. The sample consisted of PBMCs, taken at surgery. These receptor sequences come from a male donor with early-stage non-small cell lung cancer.

This clonotype has a handful of counts. The chain links TRBV24-1 to TRBJ2-3, with TRBD2 matching over 8 bases. Trimming took 3 bases from V and 4 from J; bases not matched to a gene: 8. Per germline, CDR1 KGHDR and CDR2 SFDVKD. The CDR3 is 16 amino acids. The CDR3 coding sequence is TGTGCCACCAGTGATCCAGCGGGAGACCTCGCAGATACGCAGTATTTT. Its protein product is CATSDPAGDLADTQYF.

Details on this clonotype: A read error may be the cause here, since a much bigger clone is one base away. V gene TRBV3-1 combines with J gene TRBJ1-1; no reliable D call. Trimming took off 4 bases at V and 3 bases at J, with 9 bases between the two ends. The germline CDR1 and CDR2 sequences are LGHDT and YNNKEL (reference sequence). The CDR3 runs 13 residues. Here the CDR3 DNA reads TGTGCCAGCAGCCGGCCTCCGGACACTGAAGCTTTCTTT. Protein sequence: CASSRPPDTEAFF.

There are many counts of this clonotype. The chain uses TRBV9 and TRBJ2-7; 8 bases agree with TRBD2. V dropped 4 bases and J dropped 4; count of bases not matched to a gene: 7. The germline V gene has CDR1 SGDLS and CDR2 YYNGEE. This CDR3 is built from 14 residues. CDR3 protein: CASSPRGGSYEQYF. The DNA of the CDR3 is TGTGCCAGCAGCCCCCGGGGGGGCTCGTACGAGCAGTACTTC.

This clonotype was counted ten times or more. The V call is TRBV21-1, the J call TRBJ1-5. TRBV21-1 is a listed pseudogene. The CDR3 is 17 residues long. This CDR3 is CASFSQPDGLSNQPQHF. CDR3 DNA: TGTGCCAGCTTCTCTCAACCGGACGGTCTAAGCAATCAGCCCCAGCATTTT.

At least ten counts were recorded for this clonotype. The chain uses TRBV28 and TRBJ1-2; D not resolved. The CDR3 covers 13 residues. CDR1 and CDR2 (germline): MDHEN, SYDVKM. V lost 3 bases, J lost 5 bases, and 10 bases lay in between. CDR3 coding DNA: TGTGCCAGCAGTTTGCCAAACCGTTATGGCTACACCTTC. Encoded protein: CASSLPNRYGYTF.

This clonotype came up many times. The chain employs TRBV27 and TRBJ2-5; D gene uncertain. The germline V gene has CDR1 MNHEY and CDR2 SMNVEV (reference sequence). The CDR3 runs 11 residues. Trimming stripped 8 bases from V and 5 bases from J, with 9 bases between. The CDR3 spells CASGLAETQYF. CDR3 nucleotides: TGTGCCAGCGGCCTGGCGGAGACCCAGTACTTC.

This clonotype showed up just a few times. The J gene is TRBJ1-5, the V gene TRBV11-1; D gene ambiguous. Per germline, CDR1 SGHAT and CDR2 FQDESV (reference sequence). The CDR3 runs 13 residues. Trimming shortened V by 1 base and J by 7 bases, and 8 bases separated the two germline ends. DNA for the CDR3: TGTGCCAGCAGCTTAGATAATTGGCAGCCCCAGCATTTT. This codes for CASSLDNWQPQHF.

This chain uses TRBV7-8 with TRBJ2-5; D might be TRBD1 (6 bases). Germline CDR1 and CDR2: SGHVS and FQNEAQ. This CDR3 is built from 16 residues. The ends were cut back, 0 bases at V and 1 base at J, with 12 bases in the middle. CDR3 amino acids: CASSLAGQTLQETQYF. DNA for the CDR3: TGTGCCAGCAGCTTAGCGGGACAAACACTCCAAGAGACCCAGTACTTC.

This clonotype was seen ten or more times. The chain is built from TRBV3-1 and TRBJ1-4, with 7 nucleotides matching TRBD1. CDR1 and CDR2 (germline): LGHDT, YNNKEL (reference sequence). This CDR3 is 15 amino acids long. The J segment lost 5 bases and the V segment lost 5 bases, leaving 8 bases of the junction unmatched. As DNA, the CDR3 is TGTGCCAGCAGCTCTAGGGGGCGGGAAAATGAAAAACTGTTTTTT. It yields the protein CASSSRGRENEKLFF.

This clonotype was seen at least ten times. The rearrangement uses TRBV30 and TRBJ1-1; D unresolved. Trimming pared 0 bases from V and 4 bases from J, leaving 9 bases between. From germline, CDR1 is GTSNPN and CDR2 SVGIG (reference sequence). The CDR3 is 13 residues long. CDR3 region: CAWSVGYLTEAFF. CDR3 sequence (DNA): TGTGCCTGGAGTGTGGGGTATCTCACTGAAGCTTTCTTT.

V usage is TRBV27 and J usage is TRBJ1-6; 8 nucleotides match TRBD1. The CDR3 is made up of 14 amino acids. The germline CDR1 and CDR2 sequences are MNHEY and SMNVEV (reference sequence). The ends lost 10 bases at V and 7 bases at J; junction bases unmatched: 9. In DNA, the CDR3 is TGTGCCACGCAGGGGGCAGGGCCCAATTCACCCCTCCACTTT. Amino acids: CATQGAGPNSPLHF.

This clonotype was seen many times. The chain links TRBV19 to TRBJ1-5, with D uncertain. Germline values: CDR1 LNHDA, CDR2 SQIVND (reference sequence). V gave up 3 bases and J gave up 4 bases, with 10 bases separating them. CDR3 length: 14 amino acids. For the CDR3, the DNA is TGTGCCAGTAGTATCCGGAACAAAAATCAGCCCCAGCATTTT. The encoded protein is CASSIRNKNQPQHF.

This clonotype was recorded a few times. The rearrangement joins TRBV7-9 to TRBJ2-7, with D possibly TRBD1 on 5 matching bases. The germline CDR1 and CDR2 sequences are SEHNR and FQNEAQ (reference sequence). Trimming stripped 7 bases from V and 3 bases from J, with 16 bases between. This CDR3 is built from 14 residues. The CDR3 coding sequence is TGTGCCAGCACCCGACAGTCACCTCACTACGAGCAGTACTTC. Its translation: CASTRQSPHYEQYF.

This clonotype has just one count. The germline gene is not matched at one end of the junction; a read error may be the cause. The chain employs TRBV27 and TRBJ2-5; D possibly corresponds to TRBD2 (5 bases). The CDR3 covers 14 residues. Germline lookup yields CDR1 MNHEY and CDR2 SMNVEV (reference sequence). CDR3 coding DNA: TGCACCAGCAGGTGGACTCCGGCCCAAGAGACCCAGTACTTC. Translated: CTSRWTPAQETQYF.

This clonotype was seen a handful of times. The genes are TRBV28 and TRBJ2-3, with a tentative D call TRBD2 (5 bases). CDR3 length: 17 residues. Germline V gene lookup returns CDR1 MDHEN and CDR2 SYDVKM. Trimming took off 2 bases at V and 4 bases at J, with 19 bases between the two ends. CDR3 sequence reads: CASSLLAFGNLADTQYF. CDR3 bases: TGTGCCAGCAGTTTACTAGCTTTCGGTAATCTCGCAGATACGCAGTATTTT. The full variable domain, in which reference TRBV28 and TRBJ2-3 provide the parts outside the CDR3, is DVKVTQSSRYLVKRTGEKVFLECVQDMDHENMFWYRQDPGLGLRLIYFSYDVKMKEKGDIPEGYSVSREKKERFSLILESASTNQTSMYLCASSLLAFGNLADTQYFGPGTRLTVL.

This clonotype was counted many times. The chain links TRBV28 to TRBJ2-7; 8 positions agree with TRBD2. J lost 0 bases, V lost 7 bases, and 2 bases had no gene match. The CDR3 is 13 residues long. Germline loops: CDR1 MDHEN, CDR2 SYDVKM. The CDR3 DNA reads TGTGCCAGCAACGGGGGGGCCTCCTACGAGCAGTACTTC. Protein product: CASNGGASYEQYF.

The chain joins TRBV7-6 to TRBJ2-3; no clear D gene. Looked up from germline, CDR1 is SGHVS and CDR2 is FNYEAQ. The V gene lost 4 bases and the J gene lost 6 bases, with 8 bases spanning the gap. The CDR3 spans 12 residues. CDR3 sequence reads: CASSSRRDTQYF. For the CDR3, the DNA is TGTGCCAGCAGCTCGCGACGTGATACGCAGTATTTT.

This clonotype was found many times. In nucleotides, the CDR3 is TGTGCCAGCCGAGGCCGCCGGGATGAGCAGTACGTC. Its protein is CASRGRRDEQYV. This chain links TRBV27 with TRBJ2-7; D possibly corresponds to TRBD2 (5 bases). Germline assignment: CDR1 MNHEY and CDR2 SMNVEV (reference sequence). The CDR3 is 12 residues long. V lost 8 bases and J lost 7, with 15 bases in between.

This clonotype was seen many times. The J gene is TRBJ2-1, the V gene TRBV5-1; 9 bases fit TRBD1. V lost 5 bases to trimming and J lost 10 bases; unmatched junction nucleotides: 10. Germline values: CDR1 SGHRS, CDR2 YFSETQ. The CDR3 runs to 14 residues. CDR3 in DNA: TGCGCCAGCAGTTGGGACAGGGCCCCCCGGGAGCAGTTCTTC. Translated: CASSWDRAPREQFF.

This clonotype was picked up a small number of times. The chain links TRBV4-1 to TRBJ2-3; D call uncertain. The CDR3 spans 14 residues. CDR1 MGHRA and CDR2 YSYEKL come from the germline V gene. V was trimmed by 0 bases and J by 2 bases, leaving 6 bases between them. The CDR3 loop is CASSQEEPTDTQYF. In DNA form, the CDR3 reads TGCGCCAGCAGCCAAGAAGAACCCACAGATACGCAGTATTTT.

This clonotype has more than one count but fewer than ten. J is TRBJ1-1 and V is TRBV7-3, with TRBD1 as a possible D gene (5 bases). Germline lookup yields CDR1 SGHTA and CDR2 FQGTGA. Trimming took 4 bases from V and 3 from J, leaving 9 bases between them. The CDR3 sequence is 13 residues long. CDR3 nucleotides: TGTGCCAGCAGCTGGGGGAGGGACACTGAAGCTTTCTTT. This gives the protein CASSWGRDTEAFF.

The chain combines TRBV3-1 with TRBJ2-3; a possible D gene is TRBD2 (6 bases). Germline CDR1 and CDR2: LGHDT and YNNKEL (reference sequence). There are 14 residues in the CDR3. V lost 2 bases, J lost 7 bases, and 13 bases lay in between. The CDR3 region is CASSQTRTSHTQYF. The CDR3 DNA is TGTGCCAGCAGCCAAACACGTACTAGCCATACGCAGTATTTT.

This clonotype showed up many times. V is TRBV28 and J is TRBJ1-4; 7 bases match TRBD1. The CDR3 has 13 amino acids. The V gene end was trimmed by 8 bases and the J gene end by 6 bases; junction bases not matched to a gene: 6. Germline V gene sequence: CDR1 MDHEN, CDR2 SYDVKM. The CDR3 bases are TGTGCCAGCGAAGGGGGCGGGGATGAAAAACTGTTTTTT. Its protein is CASEGGGDEKLFF.

V usage is TRBV6-5 and J usage is TRBJ1-2; TRBD1 aligns across 10 bases. V lost 2 bases, J lost 4 bases, and 7 bases stayed unmatched. This CDR3 contains 16 residues. The germline V gene encodes CDR1 MNHEY and CDR2 SVGAGI. CDR3 nucleotides: TGTGCCAGCAGTTACATAAGGACAGGGGGATCCTATGGCTACACCTTC. Residues: CASSYIRTGGSYGYTF.

There are a few counts of this clonotype. V gene TRBV28 combines with J gene TRBJ1-1; 9 bases agree with TRBD1. Germline CDR1 and CDR2: MDHEN and SYDVKM. The CDR3 is 15 residues long. With 4 bases clipped from V and 4 bases from J, the junction kept 7 bases outside the gene matches. The CDR3 nucleotides read TGTGCCAGCAGTTCGGACAGGGGCTGGACCACTGAAGCTTTCTTT. Protein: CASSSDRGWTTEAFF.

This clonotype was seen at least ten times. The chain has TRBV11-2 and TRBJ2-7; D is undetermined. CDR1 SGHAT and CDR2 FQNNGV come from the germline V gene. The CDR3 loop spans 13 amino acids. V lost 0 bases and J 5 bases, leaving 8 bases between the germline ends. CDR3 nucleotide sequence: TGTGCCAGCAGCTTAGATATGTCGGACGAGCAGTACTTC. As protein: CASSLDMSDEQYF.

This clonotype has at least ten counts. The chain uses TRBV10-3 and TRBJ2-3, with D tentatively TRBD2 (6 bases). The CDR3 has 13 amino acids. Trimming removed 6 bases at V and 4 bases at J, with 11 bases between. Germline V gives CDR1 ENHRY, CDR2 SYGVKD. DNA for the CDR3: TGTGCCATCAGACGACTAGAGGCAGATACGCAGTATTTT. This sequence encodes CAIRRLEADTQYF.

Many counts were recorded for this clonotype. The rearrangement links TRBV27 to TRBJ1-1; D might be TRBD1 (6 bases). Germline CDR1 is MNHEY and CDR2 is SMNVEV (reference sequence). CDR3 length: 14 amino acids. V gave up 3 bases and J gave up 0 bases, with 8 bases separating them. The CDR3 DNA follows: TGTGCCAGCAGTTTTAGGGGGTTGAACACTGAAGCTTTCTTT. This encodes CASSFRGLNTEAFF.

This clonotype was counted many times. This chain joins TRBV29-1 and TRBJ2-1; 11 bases line up with TRBD2. The trim removed 5 bases at V and 0 bases at J, leaving 15 bases unmatched. Germline CDR1 is SQVTM and CDR2 is ANQGSEA. The CDR3 is made up of 19 amino acids. The CDR3 DNA reads TGCAGCGTTACCCCGAGGGTAGCGGGGGGGTTTAGCTCCTACAATGAGCAGTTCTTC. Protein sequence: CSVTPRVAGGFSSYNEQFF.

This clonotype was detected only a few times. J is TRBJ2-5 and V is TRBV6-2 or TRBV6-3; 9 bases fit TRBD2. CDR1 and CDR2 (germline): MNHEY, SVGEGT. The CDR3 spans 17 residues. V lost 0 bases, J lost 1 base, and 6 bases stayed unmatched. The CDR3 loop reads CASSYSILAGRQETQYF. In DNA form, the CDR3 reads TGTGCCAGCAGTTACTCGATACTAGCGGGTCGCCAAGAGACCCAGTACTTC.

This clonotype was counted a few times. This chain joins TRBV12-3 or TRBV12-4 and TRBJ2-5; 8 bases match TRBD2. The junction had 8 bases not matched to a gene; V was cut back by 3 bases and J by 5 bases. The CDR3 is 15 residues long. CDR3 amino acids: CASSFGPSGSETQYF. CDR3 sequence (DNA): TGTGCCAGCAGTTTTGGCCCTAGCGGGTCGGAGACCCAGTACTTC.